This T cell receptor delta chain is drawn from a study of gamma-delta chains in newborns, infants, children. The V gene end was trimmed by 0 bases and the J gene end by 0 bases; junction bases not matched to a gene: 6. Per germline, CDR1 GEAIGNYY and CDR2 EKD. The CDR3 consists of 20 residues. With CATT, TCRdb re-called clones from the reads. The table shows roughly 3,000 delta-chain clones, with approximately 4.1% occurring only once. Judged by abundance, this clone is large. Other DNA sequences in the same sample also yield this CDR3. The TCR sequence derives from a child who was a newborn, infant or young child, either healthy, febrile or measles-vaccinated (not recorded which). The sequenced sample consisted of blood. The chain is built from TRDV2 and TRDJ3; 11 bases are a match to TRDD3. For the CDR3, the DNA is TGTGCCTGTGACACCATGGTACTGGGGGATAGCTCCTGGGACACCCGACAGATGTTTTTC. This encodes CACDTMVLGDSSWDTRQMFF.